A selection of T cell receptor beta chains follows, all from one sample in a study of T-cell memory formation after mild COVID-19. TCRdb itself ran the 5' RACE reads through MiXCR, one entry per CDR3 protein. Among some 100,000 distinct CDR3 sequences listed, around 10% were seen once. Sequencing was performed on PBMCs or a T cell subset sorted from them (not recorded which). These TCRs come from a man between 18 and 35 years old who had mild COVID-19 (a few samples of this study predate the infection). Cell type and time point are not known. CDR3s include the opening cysteine and the closing phenylalanine or tryptophan. D genes are given only for firm matches. Clone size is stated in some rows and not others, as once, few, many or a class when expanded.

J | size | V | D | CDR3 | DNA
TRBJ2-1 | many | TRBV4-1 | . | CASSQVAGGLFF | TGCGCCAGCAGCCAAGTGGCAGGGGGGCTGTTCTTC
TRBJ2-7 | few | TRBV7-9 | TRBD1 | CASSPTGVSEQYF | TGTGCCAGCAGCCCTACAGGGGTGTCCGAGCAGTACTTC
TRBJ2-1 | few | TRBV19 | TRBD2 | CASSKSSGVGNEQFF | TGTGCCAGTAGTAAGTCTAGCGGGGTCGGGAATGAGCAGTTCTTC
TRBJ2-2 | many | TRBV9 | . | CASSVVGGELFF | TGTGCCAGCAGCGTCGTAGGCGGGGAGCTGTTTTTT
TRBJ1-2 | many | TRBV20-1 | TRBD1 | CSARDSARGNYGYTF | TGCAGTGCTAGAGATTCGGCCAGGGGGAACTATGGCTACACCTTC
TRBJ2-2 | few | TRBV6-5 | TRBD2 | CASSYTGTSGEWAGELFF | TGTGCCAGCAGTTACACCGGGACTAGCGGGGAGTGGGCCGGGGAGCTGTTTTTT
TRBJ1-1 | few | TRBV19 | TRBD1 | CASTPYVGQGARTEAFF | TGTGCCAGTACCCCCTATGTCGGGCAGGGGGCGCGGACTGAAGCTTTCTTT
TRBJ2-7 | few | TRBV20-1 | . | CSAGGARTPYEQYF | TGCAGTGCTGGAGGAGCGCGAACCCCCTACGAGCAGTACTTC
TRBJ1-1 | . | TRBV6-2/TRBV6-3 | TRBD1 | CASSYPGQYEAFF | TGTGCCAGCAGTTACCCGGGACAGTATGAAGCTTTCTTT
TRBJ2-1 | few | TRBV7-2 | . | CASSLDVGGSYNEQFF | TGTGCCAGCAGCTTAGATGTCGGGGGCTCCTACAATGAGCAGTTCTTC
TRBJ2-2 | many | TRBV27 | TRBD1 | CASSSGQGPGELFF | TGTGCCAGCAGTTCCGGACAGGGTCCCGGGGAGCTGTTTTTT
TRBJ1-2 | . | TRBV27 | . | CASSLGINYGYTF | TGTGCCAGCAGTTTAGGCATTAACTATGGCTACACCTTC
TRBJ2-3 | few | TRBV12-3/TRBV12-4 | . | CASSRTDTQYF | TGTGCCAGCAGTCGCACAGATACGCAGTATTTT
TRBJ2-5 | . | TRBV28 | TRBD2 | CASSRTSGTETQYF | TGTGCCAGCAGCCGAACGAGCGGGACGGAGACCCAGTACTTC
TRBJ2-7 | few | TRBV4-1 | . | CASSQTQGPYEQYF | TGCGCCAGCAGCCAAACGCAAGGTCCCTACGAGCAGTACTTC
TRBJ1-1 | . | TRBV2 | . | CASSVTPLGTEAFF | TGTGCCAGCAGTGTCACCCCCTTGGGCACTGAAGCTTTCTTT
TRBJ2-3 | few | TRBV7-9 | . | CASSHPTGVISDTQYF | TGTGCCAGCAGCCACCCGACAGGTGTAATTTCTGATACGCAGTATTTT
TRBJ2-2 | few | TRBV3-1 | . | CASSQDPTWTGELFF | TGTGCCAGCAGCCAAGACCCGACTTGGACCGGGGAGCTGTTTTTT
TRBJ2-4 | . | TRBV10-2 | . | CASSAPLGGIFDIQYF | TGCGCCAGCAGCGCTCCGTTAGGGGGTATTTTTGACATTCAGTACTTC
TRBJ1-2 | . | TRBV9 | . | CASSQLGANYGYTF | TGTGCCAGCAGCCAGCTTGGGGCTAACTATGGCTACACCTTC
TRBJ2-1 | . | TRBV12-3/TRBV12-4 | TRBD2 | CASSLGRANEQFF | TGTGCCAGCAGTTTGGGGAGGGCAAATGAGCAGTTCTTC
TRBJ1-5 | few | TRBV28 | TRBD1 | CASSLLTGFPVSNQPQHF | TGTGCCAGCAGTCTCCTGACAGGGTTCCCCGTTAGCAATCAGCCCCAGCATTTT
TRBJ1-2 | . | TRBV19 | . | CASSIDKRGLSLGYTF | TGTGCCAGTAGTATAGATAAGAGAGGACTGTCCTTGGGCTACACCTTC
TRBJ2-3 | few | TRBV15 | . | CATSRGGRGTDTQYF | TGTGCCACCAGCAGAGGAGGAAGAGGGACAGATACGCAGTATTTT
TRBJ2-5 | many | TRBV12-3/TRBV12-4 | . | CASSFARPGETQYF | TGTGCCAGCAGTTTCGCTCGTCCAGGAGAGACCCAGTACTTC
TRBJ1-6 | few | TRBV4-1 | . | CASSQDRGGNSPLHF | TGCGCCAGCAGCCAAGACAGGGGAGGCAATTCACCCCTCCACTTT
TRBJ2-2 | many | TRBV27 | . | CASSSIVLPQATNTGELFF | TGTGCCAGCAGTTCTATCGTATTGCCCCAGGCAACGAACACCGGGGAGCTGTTTTTT
TRBJ2-1 | . | TRBV12-3/TRBV12-4 | . | CASSPLLSSYNEQFF | TGTGCCAGCAGTCCACTTCTAAGCTCCTACAATGAGCAGTTCTTC
TRBJ1-1 | . | TRBV15 | . | CATSRDRLLNTEAFF | TGTGCCACCAGCAGAGATCGGCTGCTGAACACTGAAGCTTTCTTT
TRBJ1-5 | few | TRBV4-1 | . | CASSRGGDNQPQHF | TGCGCCAGCAGCCGAGGCGGAGACAATCAGCCCCAGCATTTT
TRBJ2-7 | . | TRBV27 | . | CASSHPPGEQYF | TGTGCCAGCAGTCATCCCCCAGGCGAGCAGTACTTC
TRBJ1-4 | few | TRBV28 | . | CASSQAGTIEKLFF | TGTGCCAGCAGCCAGGCGGGAACGATTGAAAAACTGTTTTTT
TRBJ2-5 | . | TRBV5-5 | TRBD1 | CASSTYRGEETQYF | TGTGCCAGCAGCACTTACAGGGGCGAAGAGACCCAGTACTTC
TRBJ2-1 | . | TRBV27 | . | CASSLVSYNEQFF | TGTGCCAGCAGTTTAGTGTCTTACAATGAGCAGTTCTTC
TRBJ2-2 | few | TRBV9 | . | CASSTPGLKAGELFF | TGTGCCAGCAGCACCCCGGGTCTGAAGGCCGGGGAGCTGTTTTTT